One T cell receptor beta chain is described in this entry. What it binds is unknown. The CDR3 is 15 amino acids. The V end was cut by 5 bases, the J end by 2 bases, with 16 bases between. CDR1 and CDR2 (germline): SGHVS, FQNEAQ. This specimen comes from a study of T-cell memory formation after mild COVID-19. Across the whole study: The study found TCR clusters largely donor specific. Broader study findings: Mainly CM and EM harbored the contracting CD4+ clones; mainly EMRA harbored the CD8+ ones.

TCRalpha and TCRbeta libraries used 5'RACE with constant-segment primers and UMIs. TCRdb re-called the 5' RACE reads through MiXCR, storing one row per CDR3 protein. The sample holds 400,000 to 500,000 distinct CDR3 sequences; around 20% are singletons and the top ten take about 8.8%. This sequence was found in an adult woman who had mild COVID-19 (a few samples of this study predate the infection). Cell type and time point are not known. Sequenced: PBMCs or a T cell subset sorted from them (not recorded which). The J gene is TRBJ2-7, the V gene TRBV7-8; D not certain. In nucleotides, the CDR3 is TGTGCCAGCAGCCCCCTTCCAGCAGCGACCTACGAGCAGTACTTC. Its protein is CASSPLPAATYEQYF.